This section outlines one TCR beta chain sequence together with its context. The entry originates in a study of siplizumab effects on memory and regulatory T cells. Method: immunoSEQ multiplex PCR; TCRdb's copy keeps in-frame clones and lacks some. Among roughly 120,000 clones listed, about nine tenths were seen once. The CDR3 covers 15 residues. The ends were cut back, 0 bases at V and 0 bases at J, with 9 bases in the middle. Germline CDR1 reads ENHRY; CDR2 reads SYGVKD. Sequenced input: CD4+ T cells sorted from blood. V usage is TRBV10-3 and J usage is TRBJ2-7; D is unresolved. The receptor was derived from a human donor in good health. CDR3 amino acids: CAISESLTPSYEQYF. In DNA, the CDR3 is TGTGCCATCAGTGAGTCGCTAACACCCTCCTACGAGCAGTACTTC.